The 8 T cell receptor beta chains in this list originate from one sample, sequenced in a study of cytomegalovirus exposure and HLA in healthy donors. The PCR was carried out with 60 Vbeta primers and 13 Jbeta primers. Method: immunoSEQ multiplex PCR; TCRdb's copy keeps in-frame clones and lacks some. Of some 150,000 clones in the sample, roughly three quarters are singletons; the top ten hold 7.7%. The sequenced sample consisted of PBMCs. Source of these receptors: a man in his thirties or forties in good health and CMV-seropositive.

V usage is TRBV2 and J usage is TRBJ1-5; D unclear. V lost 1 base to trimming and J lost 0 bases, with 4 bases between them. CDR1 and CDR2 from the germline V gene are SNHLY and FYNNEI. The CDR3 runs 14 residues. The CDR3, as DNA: TGTGCCAGCAGTGAAGGGAGTAGCAATCAGCCCCAGCATTTT. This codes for CASSEGSSNQPQHF.

CDR3 sequence: CASSLFGLMNTEAFF. CDR3 coding DNA: TGTGCCAGCAGTTTATTCGGACTTATGAACACTGAAGCTTTCTTT. The chain carries TRBV27 and TRBJ1-1, with D unclear. The CDR3 is made up of 15 amino acids. The V end was cut by 1 base, the J end by 0 bases, with 9 bases between. In germline, CDR1 is MNHEY, CDR2 SMNVEV (reference sequence).

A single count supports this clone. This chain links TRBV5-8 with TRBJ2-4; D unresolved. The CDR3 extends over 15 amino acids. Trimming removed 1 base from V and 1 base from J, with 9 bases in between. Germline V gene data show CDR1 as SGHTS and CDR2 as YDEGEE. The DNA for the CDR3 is TGTGCCAGCAGCTTGCCCGGAGTTGCCAAAAACATTCAGTACTTC. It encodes CASSLPGVAKNIQYF.

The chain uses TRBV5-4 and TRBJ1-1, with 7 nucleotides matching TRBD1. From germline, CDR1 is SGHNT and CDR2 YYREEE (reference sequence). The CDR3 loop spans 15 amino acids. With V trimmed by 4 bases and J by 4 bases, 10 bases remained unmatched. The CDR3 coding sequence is TGTGCCAGCAGCGGACCGACAGGGACCTTCACTGAAGCTTTCTTT. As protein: CASSGPTGTFTEAFF. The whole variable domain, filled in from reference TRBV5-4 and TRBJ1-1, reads ETGVTQSPTHLIKTRGQQVTLRCSSQSGHNTVSWYQQALGQGPQFIFQYYREEENGRGNFPPRFSGLQFPNYSSELNVNALELDDSALYLCASSGPTGTFTEAFFGQGTRLTVV.

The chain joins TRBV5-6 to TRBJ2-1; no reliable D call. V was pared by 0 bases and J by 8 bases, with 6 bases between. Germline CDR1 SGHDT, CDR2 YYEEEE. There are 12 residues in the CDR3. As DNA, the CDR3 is TGTGCCAGCAGCTTGGGAGGATATGAGCAGTTCTTC. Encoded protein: CASSLGGYEQFF.

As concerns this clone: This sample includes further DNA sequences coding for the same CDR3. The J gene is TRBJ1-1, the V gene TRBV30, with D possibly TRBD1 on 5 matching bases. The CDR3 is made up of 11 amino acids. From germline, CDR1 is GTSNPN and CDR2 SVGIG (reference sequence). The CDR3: CAYDRNTEAFF. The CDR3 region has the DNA TGTGCTTATGACAGGAACACTGAAGCTTTCTTT.

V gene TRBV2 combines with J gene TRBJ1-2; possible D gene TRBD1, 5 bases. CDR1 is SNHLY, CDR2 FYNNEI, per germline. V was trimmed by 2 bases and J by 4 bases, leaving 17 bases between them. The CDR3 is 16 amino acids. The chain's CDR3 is CASSERAGLGGYGYTF. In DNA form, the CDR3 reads TGTGCCAGCAGTGAAAGGGCCGGGCTCGGGGGCTATGGCTACACCTTC.

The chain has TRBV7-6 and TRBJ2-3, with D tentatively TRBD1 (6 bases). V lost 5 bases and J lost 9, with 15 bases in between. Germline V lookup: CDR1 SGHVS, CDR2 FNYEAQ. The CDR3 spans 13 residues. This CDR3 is CASSVTGGSTQYF. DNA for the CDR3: TGTGCCAGCAGCGTGACAGGCGGGTCAACGCAGTATTTT.